Below, 10 T cell receptor beta chains from the same sample are listed, as sequenced in a study of T cell responses to AZD1222 COVID-19 vaccine. The assay was immunoSEQ multiplex PCR, and TCRdb's table has in-frame clones only and misses some. The repertoire has roughly 130,000 clones, roughly 87% of them found once; the top ten carry approximately 1.5%. The starting material was peripheral blood, obtained on day 0 of AZD1222 vaccination. These receptors came from an adult in good health.

V gene TRBV7-9 combines with J gene TRBJ1-2; tentatively, D is TRBD1 (5 bases). CDR1 is SEHNR, CDR2 FQNEAQ, per germline (reference sequence). V shed 5 bases and J shed 4 bases, with 14 bases lying between them. The CDR3 runs to 14 residues. The CDR3 here is CASSRGGFGYGYTF. The CDR3 nucleotides are TGTGCCAGCAGCCGCGGGGGGTTCGGCTATGGCTACACCTTC.

The CDR3 here is CASSIEANSYEQYF. The CDR3 DNA is TGTGCCAGTAGTATAGAGGCGAACTCCTACGAGCAGTACTTC. The chain uses TRBV19 and TRBJ2-7; no clear D gene. This CDR3 region has 14 residues. Germline CDR1 is LNHDA and CDR2 is SQIVND (reference sequence). Trimming took off 0 bases at V and 0 bases at J, with 6 bases between the two ends.

This chain connects TRBV28 to TRBJ1-6; D is possibly TRBD1 (5 bases). The CDR3 contains 14 residues. Trimming took off 5 bases at V and 0 bases at J, with 5 bases between the two ends. Looked up from germline, CDR1 is MDHEN and CDR2 is SYDVKM. The DNA for the CDR3 is TGTGCCAGCAGTGGGGGCTCCTATAATTCACCCCTCCACTTT. Protein product: CASSGGSYNSPLHF.

The J gene is TRBJ2-5, the V gene TRBV5-1; D is possibly TRBD2 (5 bases). Per the germline V gene, CDR1 is SGHRS and CDR2 is YFSETQ. The CDR3 consists of 13 residues. Between the trimmed V and J ends, which lost 1 base and 5 bases, there was a span of 9 bases. CDR3 sequence (DNA): TGCGCCAGCAGCTTGCAGGAGGTGGAGACCCAGTACTTC. It is translated as CASSLQEVETQYF.

The chain uses TRBV28 and TRBJ1-5; TRBD1 agrees at 7 bases. Trimming took 3 bases from V and 5 from J; bases not matched to a gene: 4. Germline CDR1 MDHEN, CDR2 SYDVKM. This CDR3 region has 14 residues. CDR3 coding DNA: TGTGCCAGCAGTTTTATAGGGGGCGATCAGCCCCAGCATTTT. Amino acids: CASSFIGGDQPQHF.

Written as DNA, the CDR3 is TGTGCCAGCAGCCCCCGGCATCGGGGGGACAATGAGCAGTTCTTC. Its protein is CASSPRHRGDNEQFF. The chain has TRBV9 and TRBJ2-1, with 7 positions matching TRBD2. The CDR3 consists of 15 residues. Germline assignment: CDR1 SGDLS and CDR2 YYNGEE. Germline trimming cut 4 bases from V and 5 bases from J; bases unmatched to any gene: 9.

V is TRBV5-5 and J is TRBJ2-1; D tentatively reads TRBD1 or TRBD2 (5 bases each). Trimming removed 4 bases at V and 8 bases at J, with 19 bases between. Germline V gene sequence: CDR1 SGHKS, CDR2 YYEKEE (reference sequence). The CDR3 has 15 residues. The chain's CDR3 is CASSALLSRGDEQFF. CDR3 sequence (DNA): TGTGCCAGCAGCGCTCTCCTGAGCAGAGGGGATGAGCAGTTCTTC.

The chain couples TRBV19 to TRBJ1-2; D remains unclear. The germline CDR1 and CDR2 sequences are LNHDA and SQIVND (reference sequence). The CDR3 extends over 11 amino acids. Trimming took off 10 bases at V and 8 bases at J, with 14 bases between the two ends. The CDR3 bases are TGTGCCACCGCGGGCGCCTGGGGCTACACCTTC. Amino acid sequence: CATAGAWGYTF.

The chain uses TRBV19 and TRBJ1-3; no clear D gene. Germline CDR1 and CDR2: LNHDA and SQIVND (reference sequence). Trimming took 6 bases from V and 0 from J, leaving 24 bases between them. The CDR3 is 19 amino acids. The CDR3 coding sequence is TGTGCCAGTAGGACCAGGACCCCCCGACCCGGCGGCTCTGGAAACACCATATATTTT. Its translation is CASRTRTPRPGGSGNTIYF.

CDR3 sequence: CASTTVLTGGMNEQFF. CDR3 nucleotides: TGTGCCAGCACCACGGTCCTGACAGGGGGCATGAATGAGCAGTTCTTC. The chain recombines TRBV28 with TRBJ2-1; 10 nucleotides align to TRBD1. Unmatched junction bases numbered 13, after V lost 7 bases and J lost 7 bases. CDR1 MDHEN and CDR2 SYDVKM come from the germline V gene. The CDR3 has 16 residues.